This T cell receptor (beta chain) was sequenced for a study of T cell responses to AZD1222 COVID-19 vaccine. This CDR3 is built from 13 residues. Trimming cost V 6 bases and J 6 bases, with 11 bases left between them. Germline-derived CDR1 and CDR2 are MNHEY and SVGAGI. Method: immunoSEQ multiplex PCR; TCRdb's copy keeps in-frame clones and lacks some. The sample carries about 150,000 clones, approximately 92% recorded once. The sequence was obtained from an adult who received the AZD1222 COVID-19 vaccine. Material: peripheral blood, obtained 28 days after the second AZD1222 dose. The chain combines TRBV6-5 with TRBJ1-4, with D possibly being TRBD1 (5 bases). CDR3 sequence (DNA): TGTGCCAGCAGGGCCAGGGCATATGAAAAACTGTTTTTT. It specifies CASRARAYEKLFF.